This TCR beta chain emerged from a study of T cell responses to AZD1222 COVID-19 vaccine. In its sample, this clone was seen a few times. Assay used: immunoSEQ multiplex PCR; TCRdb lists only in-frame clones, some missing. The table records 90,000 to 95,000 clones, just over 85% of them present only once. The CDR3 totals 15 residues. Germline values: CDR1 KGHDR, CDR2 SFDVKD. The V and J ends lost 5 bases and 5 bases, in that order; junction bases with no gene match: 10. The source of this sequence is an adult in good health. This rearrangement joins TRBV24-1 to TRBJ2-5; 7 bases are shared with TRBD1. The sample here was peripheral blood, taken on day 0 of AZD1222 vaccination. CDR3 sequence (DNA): TGTGCCACCAGTGGCCTGACAGGGCTACGGGAGACCCAGTACTTC. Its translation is CATSGLTGLRETQYF.